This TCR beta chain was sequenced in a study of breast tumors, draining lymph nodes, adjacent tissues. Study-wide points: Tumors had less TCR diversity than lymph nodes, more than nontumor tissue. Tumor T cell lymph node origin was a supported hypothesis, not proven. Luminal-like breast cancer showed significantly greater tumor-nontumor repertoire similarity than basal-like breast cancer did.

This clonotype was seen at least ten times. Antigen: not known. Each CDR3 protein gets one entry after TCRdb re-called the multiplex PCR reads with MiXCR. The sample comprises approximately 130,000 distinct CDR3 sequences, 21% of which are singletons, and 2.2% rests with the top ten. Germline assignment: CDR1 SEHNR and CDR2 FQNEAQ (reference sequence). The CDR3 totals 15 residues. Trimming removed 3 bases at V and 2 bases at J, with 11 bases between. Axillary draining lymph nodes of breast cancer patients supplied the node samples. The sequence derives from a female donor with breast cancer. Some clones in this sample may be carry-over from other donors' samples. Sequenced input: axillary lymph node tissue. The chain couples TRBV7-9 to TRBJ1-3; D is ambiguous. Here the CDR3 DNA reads TGTGCCAGCAGCTTCTTGTCAGGAACTGGAAACACCATATATTTT. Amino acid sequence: CASSFLSGTGNTIYF.